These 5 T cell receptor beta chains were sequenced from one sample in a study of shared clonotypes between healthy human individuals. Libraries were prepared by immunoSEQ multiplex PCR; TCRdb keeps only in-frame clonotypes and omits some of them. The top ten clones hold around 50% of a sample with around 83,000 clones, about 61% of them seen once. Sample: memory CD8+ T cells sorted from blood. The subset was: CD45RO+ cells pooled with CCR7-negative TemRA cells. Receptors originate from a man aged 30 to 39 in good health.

In nucleotides, the CDR3 is TGTGCCAGCAGCTTAGACGGTGGGGCAGACAATGAGCAGTTCTTC. Its translation: CASSLDGGADNEQFF. This chain connects TRBV7-8 to TRBJ2-1, with D possibly matching TRBD1 (5 bases). V lost 1 base to trimming and J lost 5 bases, with 12 bases between them. Germline loops: CDR1 SGHVS, CDR2 FQNEAQ. The CDR3 has 15 residues.

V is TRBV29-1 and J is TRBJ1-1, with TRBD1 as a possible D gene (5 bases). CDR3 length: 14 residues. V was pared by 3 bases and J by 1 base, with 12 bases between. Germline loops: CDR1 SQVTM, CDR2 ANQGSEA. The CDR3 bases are TGCAGCGTTGATCCGTTGGGGGGGAACACTGAAGCTTTCTTT. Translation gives CSVDPLGGNTEAFF.

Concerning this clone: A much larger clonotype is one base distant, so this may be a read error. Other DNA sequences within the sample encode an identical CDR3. The CDR3 DNA is TGTGCCAGCAGTCTTTACTACGAGCAGTACTTC. It is translated as CASSLYYEQYF. V and J are TRBV28 and TRBJ2-7; D remains ambiguous. The CDR3 length is 11 residues. V was clipped by 5 bases and J by 3 bases, with 5 bases between them. Germline V gene lookup returns CDR1 MDHEN and CDR2 SYDVKM.

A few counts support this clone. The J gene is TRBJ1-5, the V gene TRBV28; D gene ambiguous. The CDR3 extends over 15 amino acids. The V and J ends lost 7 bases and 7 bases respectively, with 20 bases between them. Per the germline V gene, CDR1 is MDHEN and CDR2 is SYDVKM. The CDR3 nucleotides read TGTGCCAGCAATTTCCTCCCGGGAGTCGAGCAGCCCCAGCATTTT. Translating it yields CASNFLPGVEQPQHF. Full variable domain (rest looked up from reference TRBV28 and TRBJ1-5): DVKVTQSSRYLVKRTGEKVFLECVQDMDHENMFWYRQDPGLGLRLIYFSYDVKMKEKGDIPEGYSVSREKKERFSLILESASTNQTSMYLCASNFLPGVEQPQHFGDGTRLSIL.

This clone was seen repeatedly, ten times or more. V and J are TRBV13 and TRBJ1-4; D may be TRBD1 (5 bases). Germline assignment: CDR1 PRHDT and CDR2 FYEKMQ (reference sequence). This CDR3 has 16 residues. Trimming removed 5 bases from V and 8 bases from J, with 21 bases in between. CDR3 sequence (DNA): TGTGCCAGCAGCCATAGAGGCCGGGACCGGGGGGAAAAACTGTTTTTT. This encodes CASSHRGRDRGEKLFF.